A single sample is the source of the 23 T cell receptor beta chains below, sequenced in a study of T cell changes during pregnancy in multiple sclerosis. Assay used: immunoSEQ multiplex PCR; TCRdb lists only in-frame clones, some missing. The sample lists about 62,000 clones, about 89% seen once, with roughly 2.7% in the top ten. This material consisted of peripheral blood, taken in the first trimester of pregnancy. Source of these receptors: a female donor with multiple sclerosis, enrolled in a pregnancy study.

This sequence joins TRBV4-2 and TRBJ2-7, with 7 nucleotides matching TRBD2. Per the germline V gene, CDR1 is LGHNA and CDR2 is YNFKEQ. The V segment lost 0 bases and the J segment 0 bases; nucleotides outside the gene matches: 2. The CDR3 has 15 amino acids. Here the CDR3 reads CASSQEAGNSYEQYF. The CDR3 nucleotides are TGTGCCAGCAGCCAAGAAGCGGGAAACTCCTACGAGCAGTACTTC.

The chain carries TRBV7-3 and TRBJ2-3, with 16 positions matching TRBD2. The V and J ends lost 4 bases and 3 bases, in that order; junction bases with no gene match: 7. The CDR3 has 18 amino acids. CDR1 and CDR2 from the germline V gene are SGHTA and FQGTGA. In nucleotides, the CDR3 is TGTGCCAGCAGCTCACCCGGGACTAGCGGGGGGGAGACAGATACGCAGTATTTT. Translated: CASSSPGTSGGETDTQYF.

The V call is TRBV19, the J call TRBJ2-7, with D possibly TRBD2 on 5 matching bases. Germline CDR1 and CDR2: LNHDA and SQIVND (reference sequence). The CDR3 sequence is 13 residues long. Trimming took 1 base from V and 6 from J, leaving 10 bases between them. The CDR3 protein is CASSIGGIGEQYF. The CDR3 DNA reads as TGTGCCAGTAGTATAGGAGGGATCGGCGAGCAGTACTTC.

The CDR3 loop reads CASSQEATGSGNTIYF. The DNA for the CDR3 is TGTGCCAGCAGCCAAGAAGCCACAGGCTCTGGAAACACCATATATTTT. The chain is built from TRBV4-2 and TRBJ1-3; D is possibly TRBD1 (5 bases). The V gene's germline CDR1 is LGHNA and CDR2 YNFKEQ. The V end lost 0 bases, the J end lost 0 bases, and 9 bases lay between the germline ends. This CDR3 has 16 residues.

The CDR3 protein is CASRGNQGSKETQYF. The CDR3 DNA reads as TGTGCCAGCAGGGGCAATCAGGGGTCCAAAGAGACCCAGTACTTC. The rearrangement joins TRBV6-5 to TRBJ2-5, with a tentative D call TRBD1 (6 bases). V lost 6 bases to trimming and J lost 3 bases, with 17 bases between them. Germline values: CDR1 MNHEY, CDR2 SVGAGI. This CDR3 contains 15 residues.

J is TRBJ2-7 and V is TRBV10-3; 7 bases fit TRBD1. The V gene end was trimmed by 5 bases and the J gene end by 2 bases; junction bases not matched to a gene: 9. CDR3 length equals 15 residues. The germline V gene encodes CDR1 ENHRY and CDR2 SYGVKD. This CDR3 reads CAISPVGTVTYEQYF. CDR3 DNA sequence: TGTGCCATCAGTCCTGTGGGGACAGTAACCTACGAGCAGTACTTC.

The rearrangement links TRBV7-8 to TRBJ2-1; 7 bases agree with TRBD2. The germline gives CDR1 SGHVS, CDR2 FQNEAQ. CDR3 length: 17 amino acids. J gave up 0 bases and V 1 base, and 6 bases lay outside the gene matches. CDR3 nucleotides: TGTGCCAGCAGCTTAGGCAGCGGGATAAGCTCCTACAATGAGCAGTTCTTC. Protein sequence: CASSLGSGISSYNEQFF.

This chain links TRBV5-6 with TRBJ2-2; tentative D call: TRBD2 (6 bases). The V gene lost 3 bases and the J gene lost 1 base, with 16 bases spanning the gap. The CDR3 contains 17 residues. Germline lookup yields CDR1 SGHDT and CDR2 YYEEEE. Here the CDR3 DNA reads TGTGCCAGCAGCTCATTTTATAGCGGAGGGAACACCGGGGAGCTGTTTTTT. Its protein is CASSSFYSGGNTGELFF.

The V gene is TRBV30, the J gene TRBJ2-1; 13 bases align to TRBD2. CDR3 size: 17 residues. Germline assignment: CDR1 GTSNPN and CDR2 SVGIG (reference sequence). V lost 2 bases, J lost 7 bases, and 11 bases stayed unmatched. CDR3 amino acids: CAWSFSRTSGSGNEQFF. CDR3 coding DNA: TGTGCCTGGAGTTTTTCTAGGACTAGCGGGAGTGGAAATGAGCAGTTCTTC.

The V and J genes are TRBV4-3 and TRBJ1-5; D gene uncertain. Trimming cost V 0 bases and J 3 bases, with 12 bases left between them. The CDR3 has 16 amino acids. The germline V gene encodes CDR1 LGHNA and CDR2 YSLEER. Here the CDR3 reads CASSQERAGLNQPQHF. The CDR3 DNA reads TGCGCCAGCAGCCAAGAGCGGGCAGGCCTCAATCAGCCCCAGCATTTT.

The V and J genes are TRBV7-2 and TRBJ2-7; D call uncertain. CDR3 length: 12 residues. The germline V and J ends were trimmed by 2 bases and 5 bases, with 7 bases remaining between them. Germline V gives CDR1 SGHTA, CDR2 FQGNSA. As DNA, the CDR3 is TGTGCCAGCAGCTTATTAGCTAACGAGCAGTACTTC. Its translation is CASSLLANEQYF.

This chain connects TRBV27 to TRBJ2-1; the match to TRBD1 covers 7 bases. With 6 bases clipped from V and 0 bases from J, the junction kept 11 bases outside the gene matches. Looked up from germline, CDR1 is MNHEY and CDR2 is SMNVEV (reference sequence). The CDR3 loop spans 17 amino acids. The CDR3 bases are TGTGCCAGCAGCTACAACCCCGGGACAGACTCCTACAATGAGCAGTTCTTC. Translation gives CASSYNPGTDSYNEQFF.

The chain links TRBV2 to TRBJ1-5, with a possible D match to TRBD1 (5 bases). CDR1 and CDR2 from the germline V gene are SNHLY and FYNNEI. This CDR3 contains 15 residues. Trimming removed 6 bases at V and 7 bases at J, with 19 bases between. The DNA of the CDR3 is TGTGCCAGCAGCCGTATAATGGCGGGGGTCCAGCCCCAGCATTTT. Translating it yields CASSRIMAGVQPQHF. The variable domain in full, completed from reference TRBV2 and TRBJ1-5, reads EPEVTQTPSHQVTQMGQEVILRCVPISNHLYFYWYRQILGQKVEFLVSFYNNEISEKSEIFDDQFSVERPDGSNFTLKIRSTKLEDSAMYFCASSRIMAGVQPQHFGDGTRLSIL.

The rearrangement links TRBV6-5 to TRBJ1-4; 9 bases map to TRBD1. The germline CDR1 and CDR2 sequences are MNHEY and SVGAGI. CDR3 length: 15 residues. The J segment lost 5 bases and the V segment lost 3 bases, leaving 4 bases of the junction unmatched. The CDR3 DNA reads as TGTGCCAGCAGTTATGCCGGGACAGGGAATGAAAAACTGTTTTTT. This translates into CASSYAGTGNEKLFF.

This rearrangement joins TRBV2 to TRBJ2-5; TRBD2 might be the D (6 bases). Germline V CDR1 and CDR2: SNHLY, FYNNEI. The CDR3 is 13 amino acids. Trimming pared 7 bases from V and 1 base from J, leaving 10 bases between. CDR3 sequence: CASTRLVQETQYF. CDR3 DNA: TGTGCCAGCACCAGACTAGTCCAAGAGACCCAGTACTTC.

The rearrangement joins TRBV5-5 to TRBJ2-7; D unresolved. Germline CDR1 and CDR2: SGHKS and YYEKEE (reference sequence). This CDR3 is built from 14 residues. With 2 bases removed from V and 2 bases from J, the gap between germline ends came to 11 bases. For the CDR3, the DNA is TGTGCCAGCAGCTTTCTCCAGAACACCTACGAGCAGTACTTC. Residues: CASSFLQNTYEQYF.

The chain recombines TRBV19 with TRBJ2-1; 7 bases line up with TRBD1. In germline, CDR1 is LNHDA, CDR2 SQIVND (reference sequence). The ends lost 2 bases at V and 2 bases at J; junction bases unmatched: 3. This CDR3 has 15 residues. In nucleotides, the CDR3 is TGTGCCAGTAGTATACTACAGGGGCCCTACAATGAGCAGTTCTTC. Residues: CASSILQGPYNEQFF.

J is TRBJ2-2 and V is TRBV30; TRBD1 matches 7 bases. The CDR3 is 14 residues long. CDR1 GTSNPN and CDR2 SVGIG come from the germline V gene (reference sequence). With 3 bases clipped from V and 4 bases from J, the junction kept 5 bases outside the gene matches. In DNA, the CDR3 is TGTGCCTGGAGCAAGGGGGCGCGCACCGGGGAGCTGTTTTTT. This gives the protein CAWSKGARTGELFF. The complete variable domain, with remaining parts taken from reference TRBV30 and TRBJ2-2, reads SQTIHQWPATLVQPVGSPLSLECTVEGTSNPNLYWYRQAAGRGLQLLFYSVGIGQISSEVPQNLSASRPQDRQFILSSKKLLLSDSGFYLCAWSKGARTGELFFGEGSRLTVL.

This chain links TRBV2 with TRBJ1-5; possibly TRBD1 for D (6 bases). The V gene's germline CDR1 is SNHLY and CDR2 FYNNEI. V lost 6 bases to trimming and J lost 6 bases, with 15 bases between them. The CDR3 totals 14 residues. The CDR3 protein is CASRRRQAGQPQHF. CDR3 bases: TGTGCCAGCAGGCGTCGACAGGCGGGTCAGCCCCAGCATTTT.

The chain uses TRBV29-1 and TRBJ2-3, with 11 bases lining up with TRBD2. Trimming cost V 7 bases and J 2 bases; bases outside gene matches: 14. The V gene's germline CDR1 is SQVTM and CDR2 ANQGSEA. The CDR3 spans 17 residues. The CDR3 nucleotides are TGCAGCGCTCTGGGGGCTAGCGGGGGGCACACCACAGATACGCAGTATTTT. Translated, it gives CSALGASGGHTTDTQYF.

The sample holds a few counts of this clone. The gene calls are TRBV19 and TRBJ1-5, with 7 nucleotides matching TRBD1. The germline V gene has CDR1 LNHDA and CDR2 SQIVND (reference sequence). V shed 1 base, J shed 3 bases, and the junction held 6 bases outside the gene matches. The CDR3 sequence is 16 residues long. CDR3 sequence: CASSIGYDRVNQPQHF. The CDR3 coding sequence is TGTGCCAGTAGTATAGGTTACGACAGGGTCAATCAGCCCCAGCATTTT. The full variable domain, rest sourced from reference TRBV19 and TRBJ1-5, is DGGITQSPKYLFRKEGQNVTLSCEQNLNHDAMYWYRQDPGQGLRLIYYSQIVNDFQKGDIAEGYSVSREKKESFPLTVTSAQKNPTAFYLCASSIGYDRVNQPQHFGDGTRLSIL.

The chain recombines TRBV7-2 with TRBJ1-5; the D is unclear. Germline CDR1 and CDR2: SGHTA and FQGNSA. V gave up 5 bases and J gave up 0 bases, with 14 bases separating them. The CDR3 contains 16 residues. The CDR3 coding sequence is TGTGCCAGCAGCCTATACCAAACCTATAGCAATCAGCCCCAGCATTTT. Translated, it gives CASSLYQTYSNQPQHF.

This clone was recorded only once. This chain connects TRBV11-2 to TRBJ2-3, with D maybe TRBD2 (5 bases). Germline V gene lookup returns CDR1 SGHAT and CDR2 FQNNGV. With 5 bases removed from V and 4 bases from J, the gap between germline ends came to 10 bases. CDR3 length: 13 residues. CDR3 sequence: CASSLRRSDTQYF. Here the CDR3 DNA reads TGTGCCAGCAGCCTTCGGAGGTCAGATACGCAGTATTTT.